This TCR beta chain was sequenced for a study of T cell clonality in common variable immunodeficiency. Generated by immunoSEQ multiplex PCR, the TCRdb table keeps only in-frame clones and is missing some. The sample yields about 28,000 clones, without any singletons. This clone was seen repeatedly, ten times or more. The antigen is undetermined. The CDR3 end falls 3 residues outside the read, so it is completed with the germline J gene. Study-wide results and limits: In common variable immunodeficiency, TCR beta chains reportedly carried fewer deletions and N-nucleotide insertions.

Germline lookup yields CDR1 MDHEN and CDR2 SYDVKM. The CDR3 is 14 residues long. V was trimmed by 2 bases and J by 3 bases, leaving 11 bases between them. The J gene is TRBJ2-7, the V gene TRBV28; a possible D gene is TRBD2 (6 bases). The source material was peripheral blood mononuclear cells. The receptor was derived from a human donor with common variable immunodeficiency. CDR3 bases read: TGTGCCAGCAGTTTACGGGGGAACTTCTACGAG. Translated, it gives CASSLRGNFYE. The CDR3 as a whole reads CASSLRGNFYEQYF.